The 22 T cell receptor beta chains reported below all come from one sample, sequenced in a study of read filtering for tumor transcriptome and immune sequencing (dated by TCRdb to about 2020). TCRdb shows the sequencer as Illumina HiSeq 4000. TCR libraries were built from about 420 ng RNA with the Immunoverse kit, using molecular barcoded adaptors covering alpha/delta and beta/gamma chains. The raw public data were reprocessed by TCRdb itself: fastp quality trimming at Q25, MiXCR clonotype calling, in-frame beta chains only. Duplicate CDR3 protein sequences are folded into a single record with the most common DNA and genes. In this sample the table shows 30,000 to 40,000 distinct CDR3 sequences, roughly an eighth of which occur a single time. The ten largest make up 5.5% to 8% of the sample. Material: a population of CD138-negative cells sorted from bone marrow. The cell subset or site label, read with the paper, signifies: bone marrow mononuclear cells depleted of CD138+ plasma/myeloma cells by negative magnetic selection. Receptor source: a donor at least 40 years old with multiple myeloma.

This clonotype was detected ten times or more. This chain connects TRBV20-1 to TRBJ1-5; D might be TRBD1 (6 bases). The V end was cut by 6 bases, the J end by 5 bases, with 14 bases between. The CDR3 contains 13 residues. Germline V gene lookup returns CDR1 DFQATT and CDR2 SNEGSKA (reference sequence). CDR3 loop: CSASGTLDQPQHF. DNA for the CDR3: TGCAGTGCCAGCGGGACACTTGATCAGCCCCAGCATTTT.

Many counts were recorded for this clonotype. The chain joins TRBV5-1 to TRBJ1-5; TRBD1 agrees at 12 bases. Losses at the gene ends were 3 bases for V and 2 bases for J; bases not matched to a gene: 3. This CDR3 has 16 residues. Germline CDR1 reads SGHRS; CDR2 reads YFSETQ. The CDR3 spells CASSSGQGAGNQPQHF. The CDR3 DNA sequence: TGCGCCAGCAGCTCGGGACAGGGGGCCGGCAATCAGCCCCAGCATTTT.

This clonotype has just a few counts. The chain is built from TRBV6-1 and TRBJ2-1; TRBD2 aligns across 7 bases. This CDR3 is 13 amino acids long. Trimming at V came to 6 bases and at J to 5 bases, leaving 4 bases not matched to a gene. Germline lookup yields CDR1 MNHNS and CDR2 SASEGT. CDR3 region: CASSRTRNNEQFF. As DNA, the CDR3 is TGTGCCAGCAGCCGGACTAGAAACAATGAGCAGTTCTTC.

This clonotype was observed at least ten times. The rearrangement links TRBV6-5 to TRBJ2-2, with D unclear. The V gene lost 4 bases and the J gene lost 6 bases, with 15 bases spanning the gap. The CDR3 contains 15 residues. Germline values: CDR1 MNHEY, CDR2 SVGAGI. The CDR3 DNA reads as TGTGCCAGCAGTTCCCTTCAGGCGGCCCCCGGGGAGCTGTTTTTT. Translated, it gives CASSSLQAAPGELFF.

This clonotype has just a few counts. This may stem from a read error, because a much larger clone lies one nucleotide away. The V and J genes are TRBV25-1 and TRBJ2-5; D is unresolved. In germline, CDR1 is MGHDK, CDR2 SYGVNS. The CDR3 extends over 14 amino acids. The CDR3 spells CASSEPLFQETQHF. The CDR3 region has the DNA TGTGCCAGCAGTGAACCCCTATTCCAAGAGACCCAGCACTTC.

The gene calls are TRBV5-1 and TRBJ1-4; D remains ambiguous. V shed 5 bases and J shed 2 bases, with 16 bases lying between them. In germline, CDR1 is SGHRS, CDR2 YFSETQ. This CDR3 region has 16 residues. The CDR3: CASRTGSTATNEKLFF. The CDR3 nucleotides read TGCGCCAGCAGGACGGGATCTACTGCGACTAATGAAAAACTGTTTTTT.

The gene calls are TRBV20-1 and TRBJ2-3, with D perhaps TRBD2 (7 bases). Looked up from germline, CDR1 is DFQATT and CDR2 is SNEGSKA (reference sequence). This CDR3 region has 13 residues. V shed 3 bases and J shed 5 bases, with 12 bases lying between them. As DNA, the CDR3 is TGCAGTGCTAGGGGGGGGCAAATAGATACGCAGTATTTT. It translates to CSARGGQIDTQYF.

This clonotype has a handful of counts. Only one base separates this from a far larger clonotype, so it likely reflects a read error. V is TRBV11-2 and J is TRBJ2-1; D is uncertain. Per the germline V gene, CDR1 is SGHAT and CDR2 is FQNNGV. CDR3 length equals 13 residues. CDR3 sequence reads: CASSRSRSNEQSF. The CDR3 coding sequence is TGTGCCAGCAGTCGGTCCAGGAGCAATGAGCAGTCCTTC.

This clonotype occurred a few times. A read error is possible here, since a much larger clone lies one base away. V usage is TRBV7-2 and J usage is TRBJ2-2; 7 nucleotides match TRBD1. This CDR3 spans 14 amino acids. Germline V gene data show CDR1 as SGHTA and CDR2 as FQGNSA. CDR3 sequence reads: CACSFNRGTGELFF. The CDR3 nucleotides read TGTGCCTGCAGCTTTAACAGGGGCACCGGGGAGCTGTTTTTT.

Comments on this clonotype: A far larger clone is only one base removed, so a read error is likely. The chain uses TRBV14 and TRBJ1-6, with a possible D match to TRBD1 (5 bases). Germline V gene lookup returns CDR1 SGHDN and CDR2 FVKESK. This CDR3 spans 15 amino acids. CDR3 nucleotide sequence: TGTGCCGGCAGCGAACGCCGGATTCTTCCCAAAGGGACTTTCTTT. Amino acids: CAGSERRILPKGTFF. Full variable domain (missing parts from reference TRBV14 and TRBJ1-6): EAGVTQFPSHSVIEKGQTVTLRCDPISGHDNLYWYRRVMGKEIKFLLHFVKESKQDESGMPNNRFLAERTGGTYSTLKVQPAELEDSGVYFCAGSERRILPKGTFFGNGTRLTVT.

The table lists this clonotype with a few counts. The chain joins TRBV4-1 to TRBJ2-2, with 11 positions matching TRBD1. V shed 5 bases, J shed 7 bases, and the junction held 9 bases outside the gene matches. The germline gives CDR1 MGHRA, CDR2 YSYEKL. The CDR3 loop spans 16 amino acids. This chain's CDR3 is CASSTTDRGPDGELFF. CDR3 nucleotide sequence: TGCGCCAGCAGCACAACGGACAGGGGGCCCGACGGGGAGCTGTTTTTT.

This clonotype has at least ten counts. The chain couples TRBV20-1 to TRBJ2-5; 8 nucleotides line up with TRBD2. Trimming cost V 0 bases and J 3 bases; bases outside gene matches: 6. The germline V gene encodes CDR1 DFQATT and CDR2 SNEGSKA (reference sequence). This CDR3 region has 15 residues. In DNA, the CDR3 is TGCAGTGCTAGAGACCCAGTGACTAGCGAAGAGACCCAGTACTTC. As protein: CSARDPVTSEETQYF.

In its sample, this clonotype was seen many times. The chain combines TRBV28 with TRBJ2-7; unclear D gene. The V and J ends lost 6 bases and 6 bases respectively, with 9 bases between them. The CDR3 loop spans 11 amino acids. Per the germline V gene, CDR1 is MDHEN and CDR2 is SYDVKM. CDR3 sequence (DNA): TGTGCCAGCAGCCGACTCGTCGAGCAGTACTTC. Its translation is CASSRLVEQYF.

A remark on this clonotype: Given a far larger clone just one base away, this is likely a sequencing read error. The V and J genes are TRBV6-2 or TRBV6-3 and TRBJ2-7; D is undetermined. The CDR3 contains 13 residues. CDR1 is MNHEY and CDR2 is SVGEGT in the germline V gene. Trimming removed 8 bases at V and 7 bases at J, with 18 bases between. The CDR3: CASAEPPPNEQYF. CDR3 in DNA: TGTGCCAGCGCAGAGCCCCCCCCCAATGAGCAGTACTTC.

This clonotype was picked up a small number of times. This is likely an artifact of a read error, given a far larger clone one base away. The rearrangement joins TRBV12-3 or TRBV12-4 to TRBJ2-1, with D tentatively TRBD2 (5 bases). V shed 2 bases and J shed 0 bases, with 11 bases lying between them. This CDR3 is built from 16 residues. The CDR3 DNA sequence: TGTGCCAGCAGTTTACGGAGAGGGAACTCCTACAATGAGCAGTTCTTC. Residues: CASSLRRGNSYNEQFF.

There are many counts of this clonotype. This chain connects TRBV11-2 to TRBJ2-1; 8 bases match TRBD1. CDR3 size: 14 residues. V trimming: 5 bases; J trimming: 3 bases; junction bases outside the gene matches: 3. CDR1 is SGHAT, CDR2 FQNNGV, per germline. CDR3 sequence: CASSNRGNYNEQFF. DNA of the CDR3: TGTGCCAGCAGCAACAGGGGGAACTACAATGAGCAGTTCTTC.

This clonotype appeared many times. This chain uses TRBV29-1 with TRBJ1-6, with 9 bases lining up with TRBD1. Trimming took 5 bases from V and 7 from J; bases not matched to a gene: 3. CDR3 length: 13 amino acids. Germline V lookup: CDR1 SQVTM, CDR2 ANQGSEA. CDR3 bases: TGCAGCGTTCGACAGGGGGAAAATTCACCCCTCCACTTT. This translates into CSVRQGENSPLHF.

With regard to this clonotype: This sequence is one base from a far larger clone and is likely a read error. The V gene is TRBV5-1, the J gene TRBJ2-1, with TRBD2 identical over 9 bases. Looked up from germline, CDR1 is SGHRS and CDR2 is YFSETQ. The CDR3 has 13 residues. V was clipped by 5 bases and J by 10 bases; unmatched bases: 7. The CDR3 coding sequence is TGCGCCAGCAGTGCGGGGGGGGCCTACGAGCAGTTCTTC. Encoded protein: CASSAGGAYEQFF.

This clonotype was counted a few times. The CDR3 reads CASDVTGGFGYTF. As DNA, the CDR3 is TGTGCCAGCGACGTAACAGGGGGCTTTGGCTACACCTTC. This chain connects TRBV2 to TRBJ1-2, with TRBD1 identical over 9 bases. Trimming at V came to 8 bases and at J to 7 bases, leaving 8 bases not matched to a gene. CDR3 length equals 13 residues. The V gene's germline CDR1 is SNHLY and CDR2 FYNNEI.

In this sample, this clonotype turned up many times. The rearrangement uses TRBV7-9 and TRBJ1-1; TRBD1 matches 7 bases. The CDR3 loop spans 14 amino acids. Germline CDR1 SEHNR, CDR2 FQNEAQ (reference sequence). V shed 5 bases and J 1 base; nucleotides not matched to a gene: 4. CDR3 bases: TGTGCCAGCAGCCCCGGGACAGCGAACACTGAAGCTTTCTTT. It yields the protein CASSPGTANTEAFF.

This clonotype was observed many times. V is TRBV7-9 and J is TRBJ1-3, with D perhaps TRBD1 (6 bases). CDR1 and CDR2 (germline): SEHNR, FQNEAQ (reference sequence). There are 15 residues in the CDR3. With 5 bases removed from V and 0 bases from J, the gap between germline ends came to 11 bases. The CDR3 DNA reads as TGTGCCAGCAGCCCGGACAGAAGCTCTGGAAACACCATATATTTT. This translates into CASSPDRSSGNTIYF.

The chain carries TRBV11-2 and TRBJ1-1; 9 positions match TRBD1. The CDR3 runs to 19 residues. V trimming: 1 base; J trimming: 0 bases; junction bases outside the gene matches: 12. Germline lookup yields CDR1 SGHAT and CDR2 FQNNGV. CDR3 sequence reads: CASSLAGTGCISLNTEAFF. The CDR3 DNA is TGTGCCAGCAGCTTAGCCGGGACAGGGTGCATCTCTTTGAACACTGAAGCTTTCTTT.